These T cell receptor beta chains were read from a single sample in a study of cytomegalovirus exposure and HLA in healthy donors. TCRdb's copy holds only in-frame clones and misses some; the assay was immunoSEQ multiplex PCR. The top ten hold around 1.5% of the sample, which has over 150,000 clones, 77% seen once. The sample comprised PBMCs. The receptors were gathered from a woman in her twenties or thirties in good health and CMV-seropositive. Both conserved end residues are part of each CDR3. D genes are given only for firm matches. The size entry is marked missing in some rows and otherwise reads once, few, many or a size class.

V	J	size	D	CDR3	DNA
TRBV30	TRBJ1-5	.	.	CAWSGGFGNQPQHF	TGTGCCTGGAGTGGAGGGTTTGGCAATCAGCCCCAGCATTTT
TRBV6-1	TRBJ2-1	.	.	CASVSGGSFNEQFF	TGTGCCAGCGTATCAGGGGGGTCGTTCAATGAGCAGTTCTTC
TRBV11-3	TRBJ2-7	.	.	CASSLNGGALREQYF	TGTGCCAGCAGCTTAAATGGAGGGGCTCTGCGGGAGCAGTACTTC
TRBV7-8	TRBJ2-7	few	.	CASSLARPDSFYEQYF	TGTGCCAGCAGCTTAGCCCGCCCGGACAGCTTCTACGAGCAGTACTTC
TRBV5-4	TRBJ2-7	.	.	CASSLKRGGYEQYF	TGTGCCAGCAGCTTGAAGAGAGGGGGCTACGAGCAGTACTTC
TRBV2	TRBJ2-5	.	TRBD2	CASRATSGRGQETQYF	TGTGCCAGCAGGGCGACTAGCGGGAGGGGCCAAGAGACCCAGTACTTC
TRBV28	TRBJ2-7	few	.	CASSMTLEQYF	TGTGCCAGCAGTATGACACTCGAGCAGTACTTC
TRBV6-1	TRBJ1-2	.	.	CASNTGNYGYTF	TGTGCCAGCAATACGGGGAACTATGGCTACACCTTC
TRBV28	TRBJ2-2	medium-sized	.	CASSRASVETGELFF	TGTGCCAGCAGTAGGGCTAGCGTTGAAACCGGGGAGCTGTTTTTT
TRBV6-6	TRBJ2-7	.	.	CASSYFQVNSYEQYF	TGTGCCAGCAGTTACTTCCAGGTTAACTCCTACGAGCAGTACTTC
TRBV7-9	TRBJ2-3	.	TRBD2	CASSLIPSGRPTDTQYF	TGTGCCAGCAGCTTAATACCTAGCGGGAGGCCCACAGATACGCAGTATTTT
TRBV7-8	TRBJ1-2	.	TRBD1	CASSLTGGDGYTF	TGTGCCAGCAGCTTGACAGGGGGCGATGGCTACACCTTC
TRBV7-9	TRBJ2-1	.	.	CASSSGLPDEQFF	TGTGCCAGCAGCTCGGGACTCCCAGATGAGCAGTTCTTC
TRBV18	TRBJ1-4	.	TRBD1	CASSPIVLTRGLTATNEKLFF	TGTGCCAGCTCACCAATCGTACTGACCAGGGGGCTAACTGCAACTAATGAAAAACTGTTTTTT
TRBV7-2	TRBJ1-1	.	TRBD1	CASSSRTGDTEAFF	TGTGCCAGCAGCTCACGAACAGGGGACACTGAAGCTTTCTTT
TRBV30	TRBJ2-7	.	TRBD1	CAWSLRGSSYEQYF	TGTGCCTGGAGTCTCAGGGGGAGCTCCTACGAGCAGTACTTC
TRBV7-2	TRBJ2-7	.	.	CASSLRLAYEQYF	TGTGCCAGCAGCTTGCGACTAGCCTACGAGCAGTACTTC
TRBV2	TRBJ2-4	.	TRBD2	CASSEPYGLAGVENIQYF	TGTGCCAGCAGTGAACCCTACGGACTAGCGGGAGTCGAGAACATTCAGTACTTC